Here is one T cell receptor beta chain with its context. Its specificity is unknown. This record belongs to a study of T cell responses to AZD1222 COVID-19 vaccine. Whole-study results and caveats: Repertoires were obtained only post-peak T cell response.

The germline V gene has CDR1 SGHDT and CDR2 YYEEEE. V lost 2 bases to trimming and J lost 3 bases, with 9 bases between them. The CDR3 contains 14 residues. Only in-frame clones appear in the TCRdb table, and some are missing; sequencing was by immunoSEQ multiplex PCR. This repertoire shows 110,000 or so clones, around 90% found once; its top ten account for approximately 3.4%. This specimen consisted of peripheral blood, obtained 28 days after the second AZD1222 dose. The chain has TRBV5-6 and TRBJ1-5; D uncertain. The TCR originated in an adult who received the AZD1222 COVID-19 vaccine. The CDR3 DNA sequence: TGTGCCAGCAGCTTCAGTGGAACCAATCAGCCCCAGCATTTT. This translates into CASSFSGTNQPQHF.